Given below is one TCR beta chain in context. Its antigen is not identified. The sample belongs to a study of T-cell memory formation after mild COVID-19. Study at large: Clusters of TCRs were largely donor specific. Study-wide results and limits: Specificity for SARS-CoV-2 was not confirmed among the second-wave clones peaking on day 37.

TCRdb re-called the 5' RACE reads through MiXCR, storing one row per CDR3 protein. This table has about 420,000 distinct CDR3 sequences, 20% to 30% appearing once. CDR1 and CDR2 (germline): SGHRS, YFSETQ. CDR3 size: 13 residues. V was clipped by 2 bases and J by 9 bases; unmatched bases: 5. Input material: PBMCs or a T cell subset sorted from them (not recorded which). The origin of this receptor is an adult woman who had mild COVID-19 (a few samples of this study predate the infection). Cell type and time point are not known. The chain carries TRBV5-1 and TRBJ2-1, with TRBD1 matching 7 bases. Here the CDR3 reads CASSLQGSFEQFF. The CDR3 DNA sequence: TGCGCCAGCAGCTTACAGGGGTCCTTTGAGCAGTTCTTC.